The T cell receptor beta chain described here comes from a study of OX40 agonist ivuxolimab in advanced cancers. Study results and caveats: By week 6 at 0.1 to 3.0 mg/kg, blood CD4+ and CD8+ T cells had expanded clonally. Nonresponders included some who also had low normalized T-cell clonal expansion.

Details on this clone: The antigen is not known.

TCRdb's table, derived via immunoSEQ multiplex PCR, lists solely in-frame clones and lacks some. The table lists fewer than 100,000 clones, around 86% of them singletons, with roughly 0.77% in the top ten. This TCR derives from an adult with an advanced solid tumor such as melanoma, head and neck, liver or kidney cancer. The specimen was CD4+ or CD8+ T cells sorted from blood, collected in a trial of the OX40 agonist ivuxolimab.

The CDR3 DNA reads TGCGCCAGCAGACCCATAGCGGACCCTTACAATGAGCAGTTCTTC. Amino acids: CASRPIADPYNEQFF. This chain links TRBV5-1 with TRBJ2-1; possibly TRBD2 for D (6 bases). CDR3 size: 15 residues. Germline CDR1 SGHRS, CDR2 YFSETQ. V was shortened by 5 bases and J by 4 bases, with 16 bases between the two germline ends.